The 8 T cell receptor beta chains in this list originate from one sample, sequenced in a study of shared clonotypes between healthy human individuals. TCRdb's table, derived via immunoSEQ multiplex PCR, lists solely in-frame clones and lacks some. The sample carries roughly 2,500,000 clones, approximately 93% recorded once. Source material: naive CD4+ T cells from PBMCs. The subset here: CD45RA+ positively selected. The source of these receptors is a man younger than 30 in good health. Some clones in this sample may be carry-over from other donors' samples.

This clone was recorded once. The chain carries TRBV7-3 and TRBJ2-1; 7 nucleotides match TRBD1. V dropped 7 bases and J dropped 8; count of bases not matched to a gene: 11. The CDR3 is 14 residues long. Germline CDR1 reads SGHTA; CDR2 reads FQGTGA. This chain's CDR3 is CASTKGARGDEQFF. In DNA form, the CDR3 reads TGTGCCAGCACCAAGGGGGCCAGGGGCGATGAGCAGTTCTTC.

The gene calls are TRBV2 and TRBJ1-2, with 8 bases fitting TRBD1. After removal of 4 bases from V and 3 bases from J, the junction contained 4 bases not matched to a gene. Germline V lookup: CDR1 SNHLY, CDR2 FYNNEI. The CDR3 consists of 14 residues. Here the CDR3 reads CASSASRGHYGYTF. The CDR3 DNA follows: TGTGCCAGCAGTGCCTCCAGGGGGCACTATGGCTACACCTTC.

The chain has TRBV4-1 and TRBJ2-1; TRBD2 matches at 12 bases. The germline V gene encodes CDR1 MGHRA and CDR2 YSYEKL. The CDR3 spans 17 residues. With 5 bases clipped from V and 2 bases from J, the junction kept 7 bases outside the gene matches. CDR3 loop: CASSGGLAGRTYNEQFF. CDR3 nucleotide sequence: TGCGCCAGCAGCGGAGGACTAGCGGGACGGACCTACAATGAGCAGTTCTTC.

The chain recombines TRBV18 with TRBJ1-1; D not certain. V lost 4 bases to trimming and J lost 1 base, with 10 bases between them. Germline V CDR1 and CDR2: KGHSH, LQKENI. CDR3 length equals 14 residues. CDR3 residues: CASSHLQANTEAFF. The CDR3 DNA reads TGTGCCAGCTCACATCTTCAAGCGAACACTGAAGCTTTCTTT.

The chain uses TRBV28 and TRBJ1-3; no clear D. Germline CDR1 and CDR2: MDHEN and SYDVKM. Trimming took off 8 bases at V and 5 bases at J, with 19 bases between the two ends. This CDR3 comprises 15 residues. The CDR3: CASLSSPHLRNTIYF. The CDR3 nucleotides are TGTGCCAGCCTATCCTCTCCGCACCTTCGAAACACCATATATTTT.

The V gene is TRBV10-3, the J gene TRBJ2-7; D might be TRBD1 or TRBD2, each matching 6 bases. Germline V gives CDR1 ENHRY, CDR2 SYGVKD. V dropped 6 bases and J dropped 6 bases, with 9 bases sitting between them. This CDR3 comprises 11 residues. CDR3 nucleotides: TGTGCCATCAGCGGGGGCCTCGAGCAGTACTTC. Translation gives CAISGGLEQYF.

The rearrangement joins TRBV6-1 to TRBJ2-7, with a possible D match to TRBD1 (6 bases). The germline gives CDR1 MNHNS, CDR2 SASEGT. CDR3 length: 14 residues. V dropped 1 base and J dropped 3 bases, with 10 bases sitting between them. DNA of the CDR3: TGTGCCAGCAGTGAAGGGGGGACACGCTACGAGCAGTACTTC. This gives the protein CASSEGGTRYEQYF.

The chain employs TRBV18 and TRBJ2-3, with D uncertain. The CDR3 is made up of 17 amino acids. Germline lookup yields CDR1 KGHSH and CDR2 LQKENI. The V gene lost 1 base and the J gene lost 9 bases, with 23 bases spanning the gap. The CDR3 loop is CASSPLGKDAWSRTQYF. DNA for the CDR3: TGTGCCAGCTCACCACTGGGGAAGGATGCTTGGAGTCGAACGCAGTATTTT.